These 15 T cell receptor beta chains were all obtained from the same sample, sequenced in a study of shared clonotypes between healthy human individuals. The data were produced by immunoSEQ multiplex PCR, yet TCRdb's version contains in-frame clones alone and is incomplete. The table has over 1.5 million clones, 95% to 99% seen once. Sequenced material: naive CD4+ T cells sorted from blood. Subset specified: CD45RA+ positively selected. Receptors were obtained from a young man in good health.

CDR3 sequence (DNA): TGTGCCAGCAGCGAGGGTAGCCGGGGCCTATACGAGCAGTACTTC. Translated, it gives CASSEGSRGLYEQYF. The V call is TRBV9, the J call TRBJ2-7, with D tentatively TRBD1 or TRBD2 (5 bases each). Germline-derived CDR1 and CDR2 are SGDLS and YYNGEE. Trimming pared 3 bases from V and 4 bases from J, leaving 17 bases between. The CDR3 consists of 15 residues.

This rearrangement joins TRBV14 to TRBJ2-2; TRBD2 aligns across 13 bases. The trim removed 1 base at V and 5 bases at J, leaving 4 bases unmatched. The CDR3 runs 17 residues. Germline loops: CDR1 SGHDN, CDR2 FVKESK. DNA for the CDR3: TGTGCCAGCAGCCAAGTTGAGGGACTAGCGGGAACCGGGGAGCTGTTTTTT. This encodes CASSQVEGLAGTGELFF.

In its sample, this clone was seen once. This CDR3 reads CASSPLPDSRETQYF. CDR3 DNA: TGTGCCAGCTCACCACTTCCCGACAGCCGGGAGACCCAGTACTTC. The chain links TRBV18 to TRBJ2-5, with D tentatively TRBD1 (5 bases). CDR3 size: 15 residues. V gave up 1 base and J gave up 5 bases, with 14 bases separating them. The germline V gene encodes CDR1 KGHSH and CDR2 LQKENI.

The genes are TRBV11-2 and TRBJ1-2, with 7 bases that match TRBD1. Germline CDR1 reads SGHAT; CDR2 reads FQNNGV. The CDR3 loop spans 13 amino acids. V shed 5 bases, J shed 4 bases, and the junction held 4 bases outside the gene matches. CDR3 residues: CASSQGQFYGYTF. CDR3 DNA: TGTGCCAGCAGCCAGGGACAGTTCTATGGCTACACCTTC.

The chain carries TRBV19 and TRBJ2-1; D gene unclear. Trimming cost V 5 bases and J 8 bases, with 13 bases left between them. CDR1 is LNHDA, CDR2 SQIVND, per germline (reference sequence). This CDR3 contains 13 residues. CDR3: CASSPGFVYEQFF. CDR3 DNA: TGTGCCAGTAGTCCCGGGTTTGTATATGAGCAGTTCTTC.

The V call is TRBV6-5, the J call TRBJ1-3; TRBD1 agrees at 7 bases. The CDR3 length is 15 residues. CDR1 is MNHEY and CDR2 is SVGAGI in the germline V gene. Trimming took 3 bases from V and 1 from J; bases not matched to a gene: 3. The CDR3 protein is CASSYQTGSGNTIYF. DNA for the CDR3: TGTGCCAGCAGTTATCAGACAGGGTCTGGAAACACCATATATTTT.

About this clone: Other DNA sequences in the sample encode the same CDR3. The J gene is TRBJ2-7, the V gene TRBV5-1, with 11 bases lining up with TRBD2. Germline lookup yields CDR1 SGHRS and CDR2 YFSETQ. J gave up 2 bases and V 1 base, and 2 bases lay outside the gene matches. This CDR3 is 15 amino acids long. The chain's CDR3 is CASSLTSGSPYEQYF. The CDR3 DNA is TGCGCCAGCAGCTTGACTAGCGGGAGTCCCTACGAGCAGTACTTC.

The chain employs TRBV5-1 and TRBJ2-1, with 11 bases aligning to TRBD2. This CDR3 is built from 15 residues. The ends lost 3 bases at V and 14 bases at J; junction bases unmatched: 13. The germline gives CDR1 SGHRS, CDR2 YFSETQ. CDR3 nucleotide sequence: TGCGCCAGCAGCTCGGGACTAGCGGACCCTAGATTGAAGTTCTTC. Its protein is CASSSGLADPRLKFF.

This clone was observed a single time. This rearrangement joins TRBV2 to TRBJ2-1; possibly TRBD2 for D (5 bases). The V gene lost 6 bases and the J gene lost 8 bases, with 11 bases spanning the gap. The CDR3 length is 12 residues. The germline V gene encodes CDR1 SNHLY and CDR2 FYNNEI. CDR3 residues: CASREESHEQFF. DNA of the CDR3: TGTGCCAGCAGGGAGGAGTCTCATGAGCAGTTCTTC.

The rearrangement uses TRBV6-1 and TRBJ2-5, with TRBD2 matching 9 bases. Germline CDR1 reads MNHNS; CDR2 reads SASEGT. This CDR3 comprises 15 residues. V shed 3 bases, J shed 4 bases, and the junction held 6 bases outside the gene matches. CDR3 bases: TGTGCCAGCAGTGATTTAGCGGGAGTCGGAGAGACCCAGTACTTC. Translating it yields CASSDLAGVGETQYF.

The V and J genes are TRBV29-1 and TRBJ1-3; D uncertain. With 4 bases removed from V and 2 bases from J, the gap between germline ends came to 12 bases. This CDR3 region has 14 residues. Germline CDR1 reads SQVTM; CDR2 reads ANQGSEA. The CDR3 coding sequence is TGCAGCGTTGTGGGCCCGGGCGCTGGAAACACCATATATTTT. It specifies CSVVGPGAGNTIYF. The full variable domain, with the rest looked up from reference TRBV29-1 and TRBJ1-3, is SAVISQKPSRDICQRGTSLTIQCQVDSQVTMMFWYRQQPGQSLTLIATANQGSEATYESGFVIDKFPISRPNLTFSTLTVSNMSPEDSSIYLCSVVGPGAGNTIYFGEGSWLTVV.

J is TRBJ1-5 and V is TRBV6-5; D is uncertain. This CDR3 region has 13 residues. V gave up 5 bases and J gave up 1 base, with 6 bases separating them. Per germline, CDR1 MNHEY and CDR2 SVGAGI. Here the CDR3 DNA reads TGTGCCAGCAGTCCAACCAGCAATCAGCCCCAGCATTTT. Translated, it gives CASSPTSNQPQHF.

The chain couples TRBV11-3 to TRBJ2-2, with 8 bases matching TRBD2. Trimming at V came to 4 bases and at J to 6 bases, leaving 10 bases not matched to a gene. Germline CDR1 reads SGHNT; CDR2 reads YENEEA. This CDR3 is 16 amino acids long. This CDR3 is CASSSGTGGPPGELFF. The DNA of the CDR3 is TGTGCCAGCAGCTCGGGAACGGGAGGGCCCCCCGGGGAGCTGTTTTTT.

In regard to this clone: The same CDR3 also results from other DNA sequences found in this sample. The CDR3 protein is CASSPDSTDTQYF. CDR3 in DNA: TGTGCCAGCTCACCCGATAGCACAGATACGCAGTATTTT. J is TRBJ2-3 and V is TRBV18, with D hard to call. Germline V gene sequence: CDR1 KGHSH, CDR2 LQKENI. This CDR3 has 13 amino acids. Trimming took 3 bases from V and 0 from J, leaving 4 bases between them. Using reference TRBV18 and TRBJ2-3 for the parts outside the CDR3, the full variable domain is NAGVMQNPRHLVRRRGQEARLRCSPMKGHSHVYWYRQLPEEGLKFMVYLQKENIIDESGMPKERFSAEFPKEGPSILRIQQVVRGDSAAYFCASSPDSTDTQYFGPGTRLTVL.

This clone was counted a single time. The rearrangement uses TRBV2 and TRBJ1-1; 7 bases line up with TRBD1. The CDR3 totals 13 residues. Germline assignment: CDR1 SNHLY and CDR2 FYNNEI. V dropped 2 bases and J dropped 11; count of bases not matched to a gene: 8. The CDR3 loop is CASSETDRVGAFF. The DNA for the CDR3 is TGTGCCAGCAGTGAAACTGACAGGGTTGGGGCTTTCTTT.